This T cell receptor (beta chain) is drawn from a study of OX40 agonist ivuxolimab in advanced cancers. Study-wide findings and caveats: On average, CD8+ T cells had more expanded clones than CD4+.

This CDR3 has 11 amino acids. Germline-derived CDR1 and CDR2 are LNHDA and SQIVND (reference sequence). V was shortened by 4 bases and J by 8 bases, with 8 bases between the two germline ends. Here immunoSEQ multiplex PCR was the method, and the copy in TCRdb shows in-frame clones only, minus some. This table has around 94,000 clones, under 95% appearing once. This clone was observed a single time. Its antigen is not known. The chain is built from TRBV19 and TRBJ1-2; D not resolved. The TCR originated in an adult with an advanced solid tumor such as melanoma, head and neck, liver or kidney cancer. The sequencing here drew on CD4+ or CD8+ T cells sorted from blood, taken in a trial of the OX40 agonist ivuxolimab. The CDR3 reads CASSSQRGYTF. The CDR3 nucleotides are TGTGCCAGTAGTAGCCAACGGGGCTACACCTTC.